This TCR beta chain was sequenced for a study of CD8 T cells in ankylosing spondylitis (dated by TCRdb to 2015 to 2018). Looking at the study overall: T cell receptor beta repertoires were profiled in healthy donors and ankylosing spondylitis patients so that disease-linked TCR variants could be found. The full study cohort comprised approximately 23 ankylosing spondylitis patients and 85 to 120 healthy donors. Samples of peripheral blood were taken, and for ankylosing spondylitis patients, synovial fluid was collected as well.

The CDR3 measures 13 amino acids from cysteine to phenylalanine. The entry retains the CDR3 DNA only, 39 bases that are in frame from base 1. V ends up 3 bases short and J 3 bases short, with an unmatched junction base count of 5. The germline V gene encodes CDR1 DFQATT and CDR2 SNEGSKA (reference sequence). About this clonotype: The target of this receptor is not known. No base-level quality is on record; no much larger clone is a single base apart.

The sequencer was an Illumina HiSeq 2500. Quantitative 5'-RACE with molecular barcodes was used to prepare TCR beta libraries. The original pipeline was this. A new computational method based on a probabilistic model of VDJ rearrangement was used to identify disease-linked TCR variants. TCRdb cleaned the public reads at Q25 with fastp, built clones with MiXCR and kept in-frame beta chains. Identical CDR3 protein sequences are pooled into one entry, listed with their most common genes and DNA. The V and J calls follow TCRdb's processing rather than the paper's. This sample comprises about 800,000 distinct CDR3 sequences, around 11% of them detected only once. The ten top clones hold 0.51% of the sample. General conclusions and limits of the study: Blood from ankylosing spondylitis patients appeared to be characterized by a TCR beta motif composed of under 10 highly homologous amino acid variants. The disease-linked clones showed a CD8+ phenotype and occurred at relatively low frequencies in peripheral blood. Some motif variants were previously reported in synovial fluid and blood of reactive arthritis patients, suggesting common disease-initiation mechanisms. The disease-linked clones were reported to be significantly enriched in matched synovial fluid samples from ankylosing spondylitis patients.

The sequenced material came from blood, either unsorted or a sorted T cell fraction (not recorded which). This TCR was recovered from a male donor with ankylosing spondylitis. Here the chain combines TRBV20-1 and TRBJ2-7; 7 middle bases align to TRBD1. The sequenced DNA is TGCAGTGCTAGTGTTGACAGGGACTACGAGCAGTACTTC. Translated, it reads CSASVDRDYEQYF.